Described below is a single T cell receptor beta chain sequence and its context. This clonotype was seen a handful of times. Its antigen is unknown. One base away there is no much larger clone; base qualities are not given. The sample's time point label is to be understood as: healthy volunteer bleed at 2 weeks. Total RNA was isolated from unfractionated whole blood collected in Tempus Blood RNA tubes. Roughly 5 healthy volunteers were used as TCR sequencing controls and were bled at day 0, 2 weeks and 6 weeks. The data originate from a study of human T cells and chemical hapten exposure (dated by TCRdb to the early 2020s). About the investigation overall: The libraries were sequenced as a pool, and the TCR yield per sample differed mostly because of small variations in library volumes within the pool. For every blood RNA sample, sequencing covered both the TCR alpha and TCR beta chains. This study followed changes in the peripheral blood TCR repertoire in vivo during primary and secondary sensitization of alopecia patients to the hapten diphenylcyclopropenone (DPC).

The germline V end is reduced by 6 bases and the J end by 0 bases; junction bases left unmatched: 1. The germline V gene yields MDHEN for CDR1 and SYDVKM for CDR2. Inclusive of the bounding cysteine and phenylalanine, the CDR3 is 15 residues long. Kept here is only the CDR3 DNA, which spans 45 bases and is read in frame from base 1. Study-wide findings and limitations: DPC sensitization did not change how many TCRs were above 1 in 1000 frequency, and no evidence was found of alterations in global repertoire structure. Repeated subsampling changed both the strength of the expansion versus patch-test correlation and the threshold at which the correlation became significant.

The library relied on RACE. These reads were obtained on a NextSeq 500. During library preparation, unique molecular identifiers were attached to individual cDNA molecules so that TCRs could be counted quantitatively and reproducibly. In the original analysis: Samples had a median of about 96,000 TCRs, with a range from roughly 20,000 to 690,600. V, J and CDR3 annotation of the TCR reads was performed with the Decombinator software suite. For the PS versus PT1 abundance plots, all samples were subsampled to the same number of TCRs (28,000). TCRs were defined as expanded if absent before sensitization and observed at least eight times at the 2-week time point. In TCRdb, the public reads were trimmed at Q25 with fastp and aligned with MiXCR, with productive beta chains retained. Entries that share a CDR3 protein sequence are merged under the most common genes and DNA. It is TCRdb's table, rather than the study itself, that gives the V and J calls and clone size. This sample comprises 130,000 or so distinct CDR3 sequences, more than 7.5% of them detected only once. Around 2% of the sample lies in the top ten.

The rearrangement joined TRBV28 to TRBJ2-3; TRBD1 agrees with 12 junctional bases. This sequence originates from a male donor in good health. Some clones in this sample may be carry-over from other donors' samples. The sequencing sample was made of whole blood. The CDR3 region: CASRGQGASTDTQYF. The sequenced DNA is TGTGCCAGCAGGGGACAGGGGGCGAGCACAGATACGCAGTATTTT.